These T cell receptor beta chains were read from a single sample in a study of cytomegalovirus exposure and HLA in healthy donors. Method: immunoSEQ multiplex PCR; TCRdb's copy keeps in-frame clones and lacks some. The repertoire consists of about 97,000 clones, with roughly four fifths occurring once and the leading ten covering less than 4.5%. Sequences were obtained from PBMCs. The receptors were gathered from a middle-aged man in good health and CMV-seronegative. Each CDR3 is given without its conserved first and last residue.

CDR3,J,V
ASSQGLGAGYNEQF,TRBJ2-1,TRBV4-1
ASSLRLGGNSPLH,TRBJ1-6,TRBV9
ASSPRLGEQF,TRBJ2-1,TRBV27
ASSELGGGYTGRTEAF,TRBJ1-1,TRBV6-1
ASSEAGPARDTQY,TRBJ2-3,TRBV6-1
ASSGQGVRLNTEAF,TRBJ1-1,TRBV2
ASNTGNTEAF,TRBJ1-1,TRBV2
ASRGEGGELF,TRBJ2-2,TRBV27
ASSVHQGTLH,TRBJ1-6,TRBV9
ASSQVGGLLYTEAF,TRBJ1-1,TRBV5-5
ASSLPGTSGGASTGELF,TRBJ2-2,TRBV5-1
ASSYSTRGARYEQY,TRBJ2-7,TRBV6-5
ASSPRVGGYT,TRBJ1-2,TRBV28
ASSQDFNRAGTEAF,TRBJ1-1,TRBV4-3
ASHFGQMNTEAF,TRBJ1-1,TRBV2
ASSLGLAGGVLYNEQF,TRBJ2-1,TRBV7-8
ASSYGRNQPQH,TRBJ1-5,TRBV6-5
ASRTGLGEQY,TRBJ2-7,TRBV5-4
ASSINRSGAQY,TRBJ2-5,TRBV5-1
ATWVGQAESPSGYT,TRBJ1-2,TRBV9
ASSPETSGAGELF,TRBJ2-2,TRBV4-1
ASTNRDSEKLF,TRBJ1-4,TRBV7-9
ASSLDRGSNQPQH,TRBJ1-5,TRBV11-2
ASSPQRWKRDFNQPQH,TRBJ1-5,TRBV7-7
ASSYSLNKVRTEAF,TRBJ1-1,TRBV6-5
ASSLDPNRVQY,TRBJ2-5,TRBV7-8
ASSPGVYQETQY,TRBJ2-5,TRBV7-2
ASSVEGQGNEQF,TRBJ2-1,TRBV9
SSSLGGNEAF,TRBJ1-1,TRBV7-9
ATSRGTGTYEQY,TRBJ2-7,TRBV15
ASSLRLAGVSTDTQY,TRBJ2-3,TRBV13
SARSTYEQY,TRBJ2-7,TRBV20-1
ASSLVGAGDNEQY,TRBJ2-7,TRBV5-1
ASSPPSGYSNQPQH,TRBJ1-5,TRBV18
ASSQLNRLADPVTQY,TRBJ2-5,TRBV23-1
ATSRETGMNTEAF,TRBJ1-1,TRBV15